The present TCR beta chain was sequenced within a study of vaccination and CD4 T cells after COVID-19. Overall study: Between diagnosis and the drawing of post-COVID samples lay a median 101 days (range 35 to 161). Treatment of control cultures consisted of a CEFX pool, an HIV-1 Nef pool, or no peptide. Broader study findings: Data came from relatively few convalescent patients and lacked early post-infection timepoints.

The Oncomine TCR Beta short-read assay generated sequence data from the DNA of cultured CD4+ T cells. TCRdb recomputed calls from the PCR reads with MiXCR, one row per CDR3 protein. This sample carries over 15,000 distinct CDR3 sequences, around half of them seen once, and the ten largest clones take 4.9%. Documented treatment: roughly 10-day PBMC culture with coronavirus spike peptide pools or control peptides (ViraFEST assay). Culture of approximately 2.1 million PBMCs per well took place with 8.5 to 10 IU/ml IL-2 and roughly 9.5 ug/ml peptide pools. Regarding this clonotype: The antigen remains unidentified. Germline and junction disagree at one end, which may indicate a read error.

This CDR3 comprises 14 residues. Germline loops: CDR1 SGHAT, CDR2 FQDESV (reference sequence). This TCR derives from a human donor who had recovered from COVID-19. The chain combines TRBV11-1 with TRBJ2-7, with TRBD1 matching 12 bases. The sequencing here drew on CD4+ T cells from blood, cultured in vitro, taken before SARS-CoV-2 vaccination. In nucleotides, the CDR3 is TGTGCCAGCAGCTCGGGACAGGGGGCGAGGGAGCAGTGCTTC. Protein: CASSSGQGAREQCF.